What follows is one TCR beta chain and its context. The antigen is not known. These data are taken from a study of T cell repertoires in cytomegalovirus infection. Study-level information: It can be stated that public TCR beta signatures indicated CMV infection as well as a matching HLA type. Study-wide points: Cumulative frequency of public TCR beta families picked out carriers of CMV plus the relevant HLA. The study found HLA-C-restricted CMV-specific TCR beta clonotypes dominating the ex vivo response.

The germline CDR1 and CDR2 sequences are DFQATT and SNEGSKA (reference sequence). The V and J ends lost 2 bases and 0 bases respectively, with 7 bases between them. The CDR3 totals 13 residues. TCRdb analysed the reads with MiXCR anew, one entry per CDR3 protein. Counted here are roughly 150,000 distinct CDR3 sequences, roughly 15% occurring once; the ten biggest clones make up approximately 18%. The TCR comes from a human donor in good health (CMV status not recorded). Some clones in this sample may be carry-over from other donors' samples. The genes are TRBV20-1 and TRBJ1-1; D remains ambiguous. The sequenced material came from CD8+ T cells from PBMCs. DNA for the CDR3: TGCAGTGCTAGAAGGCGGTTGAACACTGAAGCTTTCTTT. Its protein product is CSARRRLNTEAFF.